The source of this TCR beta chain is a study of spatial heterogeneity in lung cancer. General study points: At tumor resection, ubiquitous expanded TCRs were detected in blood more often than later.

At least ten counts were recorded for this clonotype. Its cognate antigen is unknown. Each molecule of TCR cDNA was tagged with one unique molecular identifier. TCRdb recomputed calls from the 5' RACE reads with MiXCR, one row per CDR3 protein. The sample lists about 120,000 distinct CDR3 sequences, approximately 12% occurring once. The sample's time point: blood at routine non-recurrence follow-up after resection. No cells were sorted before sequencing. The whole RNA sequenced was extracted from tumor, nontumor lung or frozen PBMC. Sample: PBMCs, taken at follow-up. This TCR was sampled from a male donor with early-stage non-small cell lung cancer.

The CDR3 reads CASRGTSYEKLFF. CDR3 DNA: TGTGCCAGCCGCGGGACATCTTATGAAAAACTGTTTTTT. This chain links TRBV28 with TRBJ1-4; weak D call: TRBD1 (6 bases). V dropped 8 bases and J dropped 6 bases, with 13 bases sitting between them. Germline CDR1 MDHEN, CDR2 SYDVKM. This CDR3 comprises 13 residues.